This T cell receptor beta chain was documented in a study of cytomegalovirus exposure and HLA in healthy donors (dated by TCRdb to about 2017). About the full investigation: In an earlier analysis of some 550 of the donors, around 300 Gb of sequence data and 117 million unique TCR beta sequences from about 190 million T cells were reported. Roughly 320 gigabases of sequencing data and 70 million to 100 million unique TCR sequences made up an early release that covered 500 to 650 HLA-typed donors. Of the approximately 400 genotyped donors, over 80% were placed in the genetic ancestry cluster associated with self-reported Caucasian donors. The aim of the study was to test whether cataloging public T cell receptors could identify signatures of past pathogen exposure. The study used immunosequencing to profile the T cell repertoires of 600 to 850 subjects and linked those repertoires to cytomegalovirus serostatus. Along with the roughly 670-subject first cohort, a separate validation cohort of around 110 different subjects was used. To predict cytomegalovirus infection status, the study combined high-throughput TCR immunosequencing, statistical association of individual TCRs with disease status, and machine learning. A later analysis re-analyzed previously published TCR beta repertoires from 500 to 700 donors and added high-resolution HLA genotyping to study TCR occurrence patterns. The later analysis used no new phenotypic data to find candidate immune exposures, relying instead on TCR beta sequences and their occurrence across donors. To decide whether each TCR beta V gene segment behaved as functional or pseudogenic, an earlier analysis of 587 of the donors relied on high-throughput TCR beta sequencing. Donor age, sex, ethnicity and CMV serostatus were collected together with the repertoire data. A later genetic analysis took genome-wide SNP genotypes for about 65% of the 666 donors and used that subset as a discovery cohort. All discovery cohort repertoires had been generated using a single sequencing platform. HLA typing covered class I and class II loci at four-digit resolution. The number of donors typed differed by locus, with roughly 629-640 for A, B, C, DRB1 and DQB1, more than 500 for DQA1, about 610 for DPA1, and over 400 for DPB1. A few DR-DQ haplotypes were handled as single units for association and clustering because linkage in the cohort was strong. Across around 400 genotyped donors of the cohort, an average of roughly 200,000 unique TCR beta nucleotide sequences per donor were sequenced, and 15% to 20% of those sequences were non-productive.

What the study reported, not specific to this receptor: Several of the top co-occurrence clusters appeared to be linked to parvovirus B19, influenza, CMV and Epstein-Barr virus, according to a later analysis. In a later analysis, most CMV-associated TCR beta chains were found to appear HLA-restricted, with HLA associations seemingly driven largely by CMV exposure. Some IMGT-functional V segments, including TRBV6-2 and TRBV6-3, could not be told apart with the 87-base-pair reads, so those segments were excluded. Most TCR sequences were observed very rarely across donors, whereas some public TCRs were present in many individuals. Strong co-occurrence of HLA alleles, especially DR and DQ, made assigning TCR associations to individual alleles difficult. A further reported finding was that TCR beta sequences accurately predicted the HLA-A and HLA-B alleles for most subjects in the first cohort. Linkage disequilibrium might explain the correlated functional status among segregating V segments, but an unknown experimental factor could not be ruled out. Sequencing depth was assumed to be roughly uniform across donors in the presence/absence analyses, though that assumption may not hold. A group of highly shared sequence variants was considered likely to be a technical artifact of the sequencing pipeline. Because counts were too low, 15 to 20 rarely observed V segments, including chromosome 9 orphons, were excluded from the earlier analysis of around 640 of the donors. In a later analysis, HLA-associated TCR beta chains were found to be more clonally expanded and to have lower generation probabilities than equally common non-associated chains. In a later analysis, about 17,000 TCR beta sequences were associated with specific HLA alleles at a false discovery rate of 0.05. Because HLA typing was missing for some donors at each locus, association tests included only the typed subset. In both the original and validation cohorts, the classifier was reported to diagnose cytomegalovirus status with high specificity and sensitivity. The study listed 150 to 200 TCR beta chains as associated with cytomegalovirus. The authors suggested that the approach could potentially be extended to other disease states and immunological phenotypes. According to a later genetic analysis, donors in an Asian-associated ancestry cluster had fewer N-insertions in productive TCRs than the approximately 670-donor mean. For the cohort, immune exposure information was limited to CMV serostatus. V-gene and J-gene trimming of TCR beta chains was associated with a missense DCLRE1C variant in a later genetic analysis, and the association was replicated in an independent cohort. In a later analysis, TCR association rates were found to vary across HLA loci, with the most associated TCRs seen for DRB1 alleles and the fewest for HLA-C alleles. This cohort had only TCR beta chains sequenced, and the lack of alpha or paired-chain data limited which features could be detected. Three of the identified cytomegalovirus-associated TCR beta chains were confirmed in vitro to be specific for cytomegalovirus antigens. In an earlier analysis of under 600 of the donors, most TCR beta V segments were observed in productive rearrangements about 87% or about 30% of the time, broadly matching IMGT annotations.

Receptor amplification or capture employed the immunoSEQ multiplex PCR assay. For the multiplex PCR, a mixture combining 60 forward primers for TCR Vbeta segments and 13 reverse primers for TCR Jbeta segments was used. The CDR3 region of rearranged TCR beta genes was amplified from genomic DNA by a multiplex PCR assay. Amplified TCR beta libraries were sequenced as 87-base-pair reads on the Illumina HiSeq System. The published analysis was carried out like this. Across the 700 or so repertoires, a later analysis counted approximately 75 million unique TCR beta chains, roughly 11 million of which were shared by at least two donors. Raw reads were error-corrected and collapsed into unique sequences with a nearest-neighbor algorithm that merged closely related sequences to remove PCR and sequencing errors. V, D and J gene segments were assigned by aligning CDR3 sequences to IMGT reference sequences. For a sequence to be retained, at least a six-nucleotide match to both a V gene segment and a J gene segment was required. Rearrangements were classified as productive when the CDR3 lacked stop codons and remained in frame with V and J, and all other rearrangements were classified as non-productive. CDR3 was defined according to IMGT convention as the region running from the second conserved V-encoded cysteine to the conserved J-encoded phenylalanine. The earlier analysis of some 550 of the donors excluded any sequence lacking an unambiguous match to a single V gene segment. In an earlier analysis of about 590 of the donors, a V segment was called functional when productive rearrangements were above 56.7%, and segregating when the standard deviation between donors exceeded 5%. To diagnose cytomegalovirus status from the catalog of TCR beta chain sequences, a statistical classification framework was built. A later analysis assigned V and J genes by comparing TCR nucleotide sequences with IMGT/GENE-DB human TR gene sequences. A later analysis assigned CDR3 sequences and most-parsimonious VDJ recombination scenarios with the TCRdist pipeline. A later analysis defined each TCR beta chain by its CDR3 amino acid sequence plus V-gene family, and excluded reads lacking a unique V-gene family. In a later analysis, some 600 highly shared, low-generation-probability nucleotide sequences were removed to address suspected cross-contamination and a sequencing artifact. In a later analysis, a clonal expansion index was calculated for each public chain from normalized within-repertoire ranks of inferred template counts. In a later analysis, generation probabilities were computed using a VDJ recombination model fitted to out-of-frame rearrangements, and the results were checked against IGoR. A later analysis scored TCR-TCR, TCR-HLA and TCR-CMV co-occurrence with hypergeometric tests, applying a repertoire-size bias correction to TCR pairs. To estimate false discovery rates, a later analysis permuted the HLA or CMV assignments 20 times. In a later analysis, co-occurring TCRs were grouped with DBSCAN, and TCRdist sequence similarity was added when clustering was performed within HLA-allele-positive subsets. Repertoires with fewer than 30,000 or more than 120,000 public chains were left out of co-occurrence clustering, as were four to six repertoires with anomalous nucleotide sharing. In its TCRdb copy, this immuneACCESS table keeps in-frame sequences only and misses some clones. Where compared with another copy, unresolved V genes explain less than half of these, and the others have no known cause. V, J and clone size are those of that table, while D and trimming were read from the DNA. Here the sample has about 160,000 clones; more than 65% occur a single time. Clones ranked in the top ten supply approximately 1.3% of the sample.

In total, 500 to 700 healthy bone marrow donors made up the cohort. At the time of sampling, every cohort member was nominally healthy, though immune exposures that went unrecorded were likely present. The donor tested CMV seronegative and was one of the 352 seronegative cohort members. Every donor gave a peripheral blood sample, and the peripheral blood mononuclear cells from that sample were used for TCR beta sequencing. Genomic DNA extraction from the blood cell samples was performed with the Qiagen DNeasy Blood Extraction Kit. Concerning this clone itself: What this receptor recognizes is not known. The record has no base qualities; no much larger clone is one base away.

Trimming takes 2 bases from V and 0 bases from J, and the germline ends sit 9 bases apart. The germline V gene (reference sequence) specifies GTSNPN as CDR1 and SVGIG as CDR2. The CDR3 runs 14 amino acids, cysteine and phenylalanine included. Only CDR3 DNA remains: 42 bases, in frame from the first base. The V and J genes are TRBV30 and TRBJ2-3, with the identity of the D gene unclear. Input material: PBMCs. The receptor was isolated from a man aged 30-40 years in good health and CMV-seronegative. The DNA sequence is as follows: TGTGCCTGGAGTCAACAGCCTAGCACAGATACGCAGTATTTT. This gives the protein CAWSQQPSTDTQYF.